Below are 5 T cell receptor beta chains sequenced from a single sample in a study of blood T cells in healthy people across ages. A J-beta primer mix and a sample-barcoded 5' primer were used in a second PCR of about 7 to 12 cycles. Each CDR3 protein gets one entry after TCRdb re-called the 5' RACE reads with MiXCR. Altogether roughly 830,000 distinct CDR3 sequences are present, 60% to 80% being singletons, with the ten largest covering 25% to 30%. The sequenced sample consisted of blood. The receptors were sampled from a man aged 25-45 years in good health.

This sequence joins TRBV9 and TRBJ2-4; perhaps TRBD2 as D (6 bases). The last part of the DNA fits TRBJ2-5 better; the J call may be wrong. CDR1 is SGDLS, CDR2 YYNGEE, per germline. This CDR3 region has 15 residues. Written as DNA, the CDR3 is TGTGCCAGCAGCGTAGCTGCGGGACTTCAAGAGACCCAGTACTTC. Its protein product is CASSVAAGLQETQYF.

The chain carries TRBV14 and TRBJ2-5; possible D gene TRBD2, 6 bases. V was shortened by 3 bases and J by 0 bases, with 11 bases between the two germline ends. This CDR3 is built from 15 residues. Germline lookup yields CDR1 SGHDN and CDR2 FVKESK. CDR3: CASSHSRDYQETQYF. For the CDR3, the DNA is TGTGCCAGCAGCCATTCCCGGGACTACCAAGAGACCCAGTACTTC.

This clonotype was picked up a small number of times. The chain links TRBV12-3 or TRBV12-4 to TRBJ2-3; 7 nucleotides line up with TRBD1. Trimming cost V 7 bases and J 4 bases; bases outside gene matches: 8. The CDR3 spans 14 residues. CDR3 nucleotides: TGTGCCAGCACTTCGGGACAGCCATCAGATACGCAGTATTTT. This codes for CASTSGQPSDTQYF.

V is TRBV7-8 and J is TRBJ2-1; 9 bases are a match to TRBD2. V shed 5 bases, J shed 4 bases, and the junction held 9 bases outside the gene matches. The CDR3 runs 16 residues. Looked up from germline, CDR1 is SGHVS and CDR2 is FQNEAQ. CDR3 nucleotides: TGTGCCAGCAGCCCATGGGTAGCGGGGGTATACAATGAGCAGTTCTTC. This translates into CASSPWVAGVYNEQFF.

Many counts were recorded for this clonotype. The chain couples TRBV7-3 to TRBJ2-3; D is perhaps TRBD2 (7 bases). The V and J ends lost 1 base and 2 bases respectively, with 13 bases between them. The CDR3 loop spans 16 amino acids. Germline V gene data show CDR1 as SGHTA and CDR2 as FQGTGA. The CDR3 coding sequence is TGTGCCAGCAGCTTAAATGGGAGGGGGACCACAGATACGCAGTATTTT. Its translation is CASSLNGRGTTDTQYF.